Presented here are 2 T cell receptor beta chains from one specimen sequenced in a study of blood T cell repertoires in COVID-19. Assay used: immunoSEQ multiplex PCR; TCRdb lists only in-frame clones, some missing. The table includes some 150,000 clones, 87% detected once. The sample comprised peripheral blood. The receptors here all came from a woman between 50 and 59 years old with active or convalescent COVID-19.

The chain joins TRBV5-1 to TRBJ2-7, with 9 bases that match TRBD1. Germline loops: CDR1 SGHRS, CDR2 YFSETQ. The CDR3 spans 14 residues. V dropped 5 bases and J dropped 7; count of bases not matched to a gene: 10. CDR3 sequence (DNA): TGCGCCAGCAGTTCGACCGGGACAGGGATTGAGCAGTACTTC. The encoded protein is CASSSTGTGIEQYF.

The chain joins TRBV5-1 to TRBJ2-1; 15 nucleotides align to TRBD2. The CDR3 is 22 amino acids. Looked up from germline, CDR1 is SGHRS and CDR2 is YFSETQ. The trim removed 7 bases at V and 0 bases at J, leaving 20 bases unmatched. CDR3: CASQTMGTGTSGGRRSYNEQFF. The CDR3 nucleotides are TGCGCCAGCCAGACAATGGGAACCGGGACTAGCGGGGGGAGACGCTCCTACAATGAGCAGTTCTTC.